This note documents a single TCR beta chain sequence. This entry belongs to a study of blood T cell repertoires in COVID-19. Across the whole study: The analysed material was cDNA or gDNA that came from T cells, B-cell-depleted T cells, or PBMCs.

Per the original methods: Estimation of nucleated cell counts was performed using reference gene primer amplification. Profiled with immunoSEQ multiplex PCR; TCRdb holds only in-frame clones, not every one. D and trimming were read from the DNA, whereas the V and J calls and clone size are those reported in that table. The sample carries approximately 390,000 clones, 90% recorded once. The sequence came from a man aged 18 to 30 with active or convalescent COVID-19. The sequenced sample consisted of peripheral blood.

The CDR3 sequence: CASSPGTPNYGYTF. CDR3 DNA sequence: TGCGCCAGCAGTCCAGGTACCCCTAACTATGGCTACACCTTC. The chain carries TRBV5-1 and TRBJ1-2; D gene unclear. The CDR3 covers 14 residues. Germline V gene data show CDR1 as SGHRS and CDR2 as YFSETQ. With 5 bases removed from V and 0 bases from J, the gap between germline ends came to 11 bases.